This T cell receptor beta chain came from a study of identical twins (dated by TCRdb to 2015 to 2016). Describing the broader study: To test whether fetal clonotypes persist, this study deep-sequenced TCR alpha and beta repertoires from monozygotic twins, from unrelated adults of various ages, and from cord blood. To rule out contamination, the twin experiments were replicated at different times with different library preparation protocols. What the study reported, not specific to this receptor: Because the same donors could not be followed over many years, the conclusions relied on cross-sectional statistical analysis. In monozygotic twins, recombination models systematically underestimated out-of-frame TCR alpha sharing, but the models matched the sharing seen between unrelated individuals. A weaker excess of twin sharing was found in beta out-of-frame sequences because the signal-to-noise ratio was lowered by fewer shared sequences. Zero-insertion analyses could be partly confounded by invariant T cells such as MAIT and iNKT, although diverse VJ usage argued against such confounding for most clonotypes. Fewer insertions were carried by abundant cord blood beta clonotypes, a similar but weaker trend appeared in young adult naive repertoires, and no such trend appeared in memory repertoires. Compared with coincidental sharing between unrelated individuals, out-of-frame TCR alpha sequences shared between twins had an excess of sequences with low generation probability.

This clonotype appeared once. Its specific antigen is unknown. Base qualities are not recorded, but no much larger clone differs from it by a single base. Only healthy Caucasian donors were included. The twin cohort consisted of three pairs of female monozygotic twins, all aged about 18 to 29 years. Positive isolation kits from Invitrogen were used to isolate CD4+ and CD8+ T cell populations. Libraries came from 5' RACE. TCRdb lists the instrument as Illumina HiSeq 2000. A universal primer binding site was introduced by template switching, and a unique molecular identifier was present in the final cDNA, enabling accurate counting of TCR cDNA molecules. Specific primers in the conserved constant-segment region were used to synthesize first-strand cDNA for the TCR alpha and beta chains. Each cDNA library was double barcoded, with a SMART-Mk sample barcode plus Illumina barcodes, to control for contamination. Two successive PCR steps introduced TruSeq adapter sequences along with Illumina sample barcodes. TCR alpha and beta cDNA libraries were sequenced on the Illumina HiSeq platform with custom primers. Regarding the original processing steps: Unique molecular identifiers were extracted from raw reads with MiGEC, and CDR3 positions were determined with MiXCR. For each individual, recombination models were inferred using an EM algorithm with the repgenHMM and IGoR tools. Shared clonotypes were analyzed with the tcR package in R, and sharing was normalized by the product of cloneset sizes. To study raw recombination without the effects of thymic and clonal selection, out-of-frame nonproductive sequences were analyzed. TCRdb cleaned the public reads at Q25 with fastp, built clones with MiXCR and kept in-frame beta chains. Each record represents a unique CDR3 protein, reported with the most common genes and DNA among its rows. TCRdb's processing, not the authors' own work, is the source of the V and J calls. For this sample the table gives about 470,000 distinct CDR3 sequences, of which approximately 24% were detected only once. The ten largest clones capture roughly 3% of the sample.

Trimming removed 5 bases from V and 7 bases from J, leaving 18 bases between the germline ends. The germline V gene (reference sequence) sets CDR1 to DFQATT and CDR2 to SNEGSKA. The CDR3 numbers 14 residues from cysteine through phenylalanine. Left in the record is the CDR3 DNA by itself, 42 bases read in frame from the first base. Another study also made use of these data, one on T cells expressing NK-cell markers. The second study also describes: In sorted CD3+CD56+NKG2C+, CD3+CD56+NKG2C- and CD3+CD56-NKG2C+ T-cell subsets from 7 or 8 donors, TCR beta-chain repertoires were profiled. Among the eight sequenced donors, only one was HCMV-seronegative, while the other seven were HCMV-seropositive. In several experiments an anti-gammadeltaTCR antibody was added to restrict sorting to alphabetaTCR-expressing T cells. In several donors, the dominant CD3+CD56+NKG2C+ clonotypes were among the top 10 CD8+ clonotypes and accounted for roughly 1.0-7.5% of CD8+ T cells. Those dominant clonotypes were again the most abundant among CD3+CD56-NKG2C+ cells in several donors, at roughly 25-60.1%. Whether the expanded NKG2C-expressing T cell clones were specific for HCMV antigens was left unclear. Randomly selected healthy volunteers, three men and five women, were used as the eight sequenced donors. A commercial ELISA kit detecting HCMV-specific IgG in serum was used to determine HCMV serostatus. MIGEC was used to demultiplex reads and group reads by UMI, and MiTCR was used to assemble and quantify clonotypes. Only TCR cDNA sequences supported by at least two reads were kept to exclude erroneous sequences. The tcR package was used for downstream repertoire analysis, and clonotypes were matched across fractions by CDR3 nucleotide sequence plus V segment. VDJmatch was used to annotate antigen specificity against VDJdb, with one amino acid substitution allowed in CDR3.

The V and J genes are TRBV20-1 and TRBJ2-1, with a tentative D call of TRBD1 or TRBD2, each matching 5 bases. The TCR originated in a young woman in good health. The specimen was CD4+ T cells sorted from blood. For the CDR3, the sequence is CSALPGPRHNEQFF. The DNA reads TGCAGTGCTCTGCCGGGACCACGCCATAATGAGCAGTTCTTC.